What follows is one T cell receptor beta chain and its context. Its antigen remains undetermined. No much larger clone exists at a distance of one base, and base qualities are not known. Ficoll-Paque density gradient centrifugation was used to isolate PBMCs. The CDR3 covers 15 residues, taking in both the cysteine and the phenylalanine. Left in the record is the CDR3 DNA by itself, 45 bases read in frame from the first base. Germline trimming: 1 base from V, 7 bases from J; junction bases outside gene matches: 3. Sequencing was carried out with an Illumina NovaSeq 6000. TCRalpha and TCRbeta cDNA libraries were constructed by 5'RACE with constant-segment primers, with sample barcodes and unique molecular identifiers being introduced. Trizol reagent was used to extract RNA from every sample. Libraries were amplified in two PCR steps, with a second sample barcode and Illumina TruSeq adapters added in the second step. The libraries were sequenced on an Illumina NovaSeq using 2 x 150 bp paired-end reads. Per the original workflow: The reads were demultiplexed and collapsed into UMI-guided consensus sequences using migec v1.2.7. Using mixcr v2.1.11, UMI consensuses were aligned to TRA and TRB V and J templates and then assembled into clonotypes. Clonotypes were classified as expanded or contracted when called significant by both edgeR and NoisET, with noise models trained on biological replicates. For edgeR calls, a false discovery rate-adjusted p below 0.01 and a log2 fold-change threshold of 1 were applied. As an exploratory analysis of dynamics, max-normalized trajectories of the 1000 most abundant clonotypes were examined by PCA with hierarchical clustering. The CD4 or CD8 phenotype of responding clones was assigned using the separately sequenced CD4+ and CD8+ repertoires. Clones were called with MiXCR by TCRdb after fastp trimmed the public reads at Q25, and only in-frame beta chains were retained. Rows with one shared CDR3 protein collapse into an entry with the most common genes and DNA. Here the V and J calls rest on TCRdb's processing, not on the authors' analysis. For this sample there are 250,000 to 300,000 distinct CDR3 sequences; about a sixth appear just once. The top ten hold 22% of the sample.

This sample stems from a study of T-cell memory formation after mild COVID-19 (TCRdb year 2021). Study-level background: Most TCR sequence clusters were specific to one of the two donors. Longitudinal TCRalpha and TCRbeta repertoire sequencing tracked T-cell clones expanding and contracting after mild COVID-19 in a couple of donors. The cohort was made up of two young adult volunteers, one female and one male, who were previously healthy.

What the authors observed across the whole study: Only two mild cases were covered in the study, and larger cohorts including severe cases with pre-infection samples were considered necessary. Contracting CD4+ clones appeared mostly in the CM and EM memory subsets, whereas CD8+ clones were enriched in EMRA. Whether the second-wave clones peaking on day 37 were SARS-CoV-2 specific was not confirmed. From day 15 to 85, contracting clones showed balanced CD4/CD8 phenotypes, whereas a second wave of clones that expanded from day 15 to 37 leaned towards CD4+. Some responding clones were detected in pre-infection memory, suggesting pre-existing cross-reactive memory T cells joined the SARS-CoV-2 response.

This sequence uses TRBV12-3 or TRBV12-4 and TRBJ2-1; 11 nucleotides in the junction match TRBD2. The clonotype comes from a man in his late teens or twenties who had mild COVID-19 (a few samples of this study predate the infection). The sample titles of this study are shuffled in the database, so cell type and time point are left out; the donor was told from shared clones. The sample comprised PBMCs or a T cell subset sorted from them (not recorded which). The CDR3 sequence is CASSLGASGGNEQFF. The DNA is TGTGCCAGCAGTTTAGGGGCTAGCGGGGGGAATGAGCAGTTCTTC.